The T cell receptor beta chain under discussion was sequenced for a study of T cells in Graves' hyperthyroidism and ophthalmopathy. Study-level information: Peripheral blood specimens were obtained at initial diagnosis, prior to any treatment.

General study findings and limits: In blood, most of the thyroid clonotypes expanded above 0.001 were also present.

Amplified TCR beta CDR3 regions derived from RNA transcripts. The HTBI primer set served for first-round RT-PCR of the TCR CDR3. TCRdb reprocessed the multiplex PCR reads via MiXCR and lists one record per CDR3 protein. The profile shows 640,000 or so distinct CDR3 sequences, 12% to 15% of them singletons. Ophthalmopathy patients showed a Clinical Activity Score of at least 3, NOSPECS grade of at least 4 and duration under 3 months. PBMCs were collected from an approximately 9 ml volume of fresh peripheral blood. V lost 0 bases to trimming and J lost 7 bases, with 3 bases between them. CDR3 length equals 10 residues. CDR1 is GTSNPN, CDR2 SVGIG, per germline (reference sequence). In this sample, this clonotype turned up many times. What it recognizes is unknown.

J is TRBJ1-1 and V is TRBV30; D unresolved. Sequenced input: blood. This clonotype was sampled from a woman younger than 30 with Graves' ophthalmopathy. Written as DNA, the CDR3 is TGTGCCTGGAGTGTAGTTGAAGCTTTCTTT. This codes for CAWSVVEAFF.